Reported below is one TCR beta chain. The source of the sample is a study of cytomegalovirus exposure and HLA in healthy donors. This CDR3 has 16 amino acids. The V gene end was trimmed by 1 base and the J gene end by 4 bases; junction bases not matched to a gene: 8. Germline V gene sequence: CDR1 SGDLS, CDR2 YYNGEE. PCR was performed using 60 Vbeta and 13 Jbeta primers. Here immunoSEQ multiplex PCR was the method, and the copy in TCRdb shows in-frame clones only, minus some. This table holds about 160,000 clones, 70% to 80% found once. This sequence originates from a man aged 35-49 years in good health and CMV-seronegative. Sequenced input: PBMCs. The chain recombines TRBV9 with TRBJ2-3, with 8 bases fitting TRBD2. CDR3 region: CASSVFSGSLADTQYF. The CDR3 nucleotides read TGTGCCAGCAGCGTATTCAGCGGGAGTTTGGCAGATACGCAGTATTTT.